The T cell receptor (beta chain) under discussion was sequenced for a study of T cells in Graves' hyperthyroidism and ophthalmopathy. From germline, CDR1 is MNHNS and CDR2 SASEGT. The CDR3 is 15 residues long. V lost 3 bases and J lost 2; bases outside the gene matches: 5. There were TCR beta CDR3 regions amplified from RNA transcripts. TCR CDR3 underwent first-round RT-PCR with the HTBI primer set. TCRdb re-derived calls from the multiplex PCR reads in MiXCR, one entry per CDR3 protein. This sample has roughly 500,000 distinct CDR3 sequences; approximately 25% occur once, and the top ten carry approximately 10%.

The sequencing sample was made of blood. This clonotype was sampled from a woman in her twenties or thirties with Graves' ophthalmopathy. The V call is TRBV6-1, the J call TRBJ2-7; 9 bases align to TRBD1. The CDR3 spells CASSDPGTGTYEQYF. The CDR3 DNA follows: TGTGCCAGCAGTGACCCCGGGACAGGGACCTACGAGCAGTACTTC.